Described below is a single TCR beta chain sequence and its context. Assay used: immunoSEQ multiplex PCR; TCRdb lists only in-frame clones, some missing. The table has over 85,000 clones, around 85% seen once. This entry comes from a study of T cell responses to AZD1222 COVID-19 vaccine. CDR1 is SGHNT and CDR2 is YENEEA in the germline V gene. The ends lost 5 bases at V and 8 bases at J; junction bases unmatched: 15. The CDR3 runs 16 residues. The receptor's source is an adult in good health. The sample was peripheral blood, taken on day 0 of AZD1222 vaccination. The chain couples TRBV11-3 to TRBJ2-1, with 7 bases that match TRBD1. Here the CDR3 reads CASSHGTEQRGHEQFF. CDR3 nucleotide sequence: TGTGCCAGCAGCCACGGGACAGAGCAGAGGGGACATGAGCAGTTCTTC.